The 20 T cell receptor beta chains presented below share a single source sample, sequenced in a study of blood T cell repertoires in COVID-19. Profiled with immunoSEQ multiplex PCR; TCRdb holds only in-frame clones, not every one. This table has about 290,000 clones, 85% appearing once. Material: peripheral blood. All receptors come from a woman aged 45 to 65 with active or convalescent COVID-19.

This rearrangement joins TRBV27 to TRBJ1-5, with unresolved D. V lost 8 bases and J 11 bases, leaving 22 bases between the germline ends. Germline CDR1 is MNHEY and CDR2 is SMNVEV (reference sequence). CDR3 length equals 14 residues. CDR3 sequence reads: CASASAVTGESQHF. The CDR3 DNA reads as TGTGCCAGCGCTTCGGCTGTTACCGGGGAGTCCCAGCATTTT.

The rearrangement links TRBV5-4 to TRBJ2-7; 12 bases map to TRBD2. V lost 3 bases and J lost 3; bases outside the gene matches: 4. Germline CDR1 is SGHNT and CDR2 is YYREEE (reference sequence). There are 15 residues in the CDR3. Here the CDR3 reads CASSSGLAGRYEQYF. For the CDR3, the DNA is TGTGCCAGCAGCTCGGGACTAGCGGGCCGCTACGAGCAGTACTTC.

The J gene is TRBJ1-1, the V gene TRBV12-3 or TRBV12-4; 7 bases match TRBD1. V gave up 6 bases and J gave up 4 bases; unmatched junction bases: 5. The CDR3 runs to 13 residues. CDR3 sequence (DNA): TGTGCCAGCAGGAGACAGGGTGGCACTGAAGCTTTCTTT. Protein product: CASRRQGGTEAFF.

The chain is built from TRBV2 and TRBJ1-1; TRBD1 is a possible D gene (5 bases). Trimming left V 7 bases short and J 1 base short, with 13 bases between. Germline CDR1 is SNHLY and CDR2 is FYNNEI. CDR3 length equals 14 residues. CDR3 in amino acids: CASILEQGNTEAFF. The CDR3 DNA follows: TGTGCCAGCATCTTAGAGCAGGGGAACACTGAAGCTTTCTTT.

The rearrangement links TRBV7-9 to TRBJ1-2; 7 bases are a match to TRBD1. After removal of 4 bases from V and 2 bases from J, the junction contained 1 base not matched to a gene. The CDR3 extends over 13 amino acids. In germline, CDR1 is SEHNR, CDR2 FQNEAQ (reference sequence). The CDR3 here is CASSSTGNYGYTF. For the CDR3, the DNA is TGTGCCAGCAGCTCGACAGGGAACTATGGCTACACCTTC. The full variable domain, with the rest looked up from reference TRBV7-9 and TRBJ1-2, is DTGVSQNPRHKITKRGQNVTFRCDPISEHNRLYWYRQTLGQGPEFLTYFQNEAQLEKSRLLSDRFSAERPKGSFSTLEIQRTEQGDSAMYLCASSSTGNYGYTFGSGTRLTVV.

The J gene is TRBJ1-1, the V gene TRBV2; D not resolved. Trimming removed 3 bases from V and 1 base from J, with 12 bases in between. This CDR3 spans 15 amino acids. Germline-derived CDR1 and CDR2 are SNHLY and FYNNEI. The CDR3 coding sequence is TGTGCCAGCAGTGACCGTTACCGGGGGAACACTGAAGCTTTCTTT. Protein sequence: CASSDRYRGNTEAFF.

The J gene is TRBJ1-2, the V gene TRBV5-4; D is undetermined. Deletions cut 4 bases from V and 1 base from J, with 14 bases between. Per the germline V gene, CDR1 is SGHNT and CDR2 is YYREEE (reference sequence). This CDR3 has 15 amino acids. The CDR3 DNA reads as TGTGCCAGCAGCGGGAGGACCCCTCTTAACTATGGCTACACCTTC. Its protein is CASSGRTPLNYGYTF.

This chain uses TRBV7-8 with TRBJ2-1, with D uncertain. This CDR3 spans 14 amino acids. Germline lookup yields CDR1 SGHVS and CDR2 FQNEAQ. Trimming took off 4 bases at V and 2 bases at J, with 9 bases between the two ends. CDR3 DNA sequence: TGTGCCAGCAGCTCCGCAACGGCCTACAATGAGCAGTTCTTC. It is translated as CASSSATAYNEQFF.

The chain employs TRBV7-3 and TRBJ1-1; no firm D call. Trimming removed 6 bases from V and 1 base from J, with 15 bases in between. CDR1 and CDR2 (germline): SGHTA, FQGTGA. This CDR3 contains 15 residues. The CDR3: CASSLTGWQNTEAFF. The CDR3, as DNA: TGTGCCAGCAGTCTAACGGGATGGCAGAACACTGAAGCTTTCTTT.

The J gene is TRBJ1-2, the V gene TRBV21-1; the table assigns TRBD1, which was not confirmed against the DNA. TRBV21-1 counts as a pseudogene. The CDR3 runs to 18 residues. CDR3 in DNA: TGTGCCAGCAGCAACTTCGGACAGGGCAGAGCTCCCTACTATGGCTACACCTTC. Its protein is CASSNFGQGRAPYYGYTF.

Only one count was recorded for this clone. This sequence joins TRBV5-1 and TRBJ1-5; the match to TRBD1 covers 7 bases. Trimming removed 5 bases from V and 5 bases from J; junction bases left unmatched: 4. CDR1 is SGHRS and CDR2 is YFSETQ in the germline V gene. The CDR3 has 13 residues. The CDR3 is CASSSGGDQPQHF. As DNA, the CDR3 is TGCGCCAGCAGTTCAGGGGGAGATCAGCCCCAGCATTTT.

This clone was found a few times. The chain recombines TRBV9 with TRBJ1-5; D call uncertain. Looked up from germline, CDR1 is SGDLS and CDR2 is YYNGEE. Trimming pared 0 bases from V and 5 bases from J, leaving 12 bases between. CDR3 length: 15 amino acids. The DNA of the CDR3 is TGTGCCAGCAGCGTAGACCACAACCCCTATCAGCCCCAGCATTTT. Its protein product is CASSVDHNPYQPQHF.

V usage is TRBV5-1 and J usage is TRBJ1-2; TRBD1 might be the D (6 bases). Trimming took off 3 bases at V and 2 bases at J, with 14 bases between the two ends. Germline lookup yields CDR1 SGHRS and CDR2 YFSETQ. The CDR3 spans 15 residues. The DNA for the CDR3 is TGCGCCAGCAGCTGGGGGTCGACAGGAAACTATGGCTACACCTTC. Translated, it gives CASSWGSTGNYGYTF. Complete variable domain (other parts from reference TRBV5-1 and TRBJ1-2): KAGVTQTPRYLIKTRGQQVTLSCSPISGHRSVSWYQQTPGQGLQFLFEYFSETQRNKGNFPGRFSGRQFSNSRSEMNVSTLELGDSALYLCASSWGSTGNYGYTFGSGTRLTVV.

This clone was detected only once. The rearrangement links TRBV6-5 to TRBJ2-7; 11 bases fit TRBD1. CDR3 length: 14 residues. The V gene end was trimmed by 6 bases and the J gene end by 3 bases; junction bases not matched to a gene: 4. Germline V lookup: CDR1 MNHEY, CDR2 SVGAGI. The CDR3 DNA reads as TGTGCCAGCAGCCGGACAGGGGGCTTCTACGAGCAGTACTTC. Translated: CASSRTGGFYEQYF.

CDR3 region: CASSKGTEYNSPLHF. CDR3 coding DNA: TGTGCCAGCAGCAAGGGGACAGAATATAATTCACCCCTCCACTTT. This chain joins TRBV27 and TRBJ1-6, with 7 bases matching TRBD1. V was clipped by 6 bases and J by 4 bases; unmatched bases: 6. This CDR3 contains 15 residues. CDR1 and CDR2 from the germline V gene are MNHEY and SMNVEV (reference sequence).

The chain recombines TRBV28 with TRBJ1-5; D is undetermined. V lost 6 bases and J lost 4, with 7 bases in between. This CDR3 spans 12 amino acids. The germline V gene encodes CDR1 MDHEN and CDR2 SYDVKM. This chain's CDR3 is CASRAVNQPQHF. The DNA of the CDR3 is TGTGCCAGCAGAGCTGTGAATCAGCCCCAGCATTTT.

V and J are TRBV6-5 and TRBJ1-6, with 8 bases identical to TRBD1. This CDR3 spans 14 amino acids. Germline values: CDR1 MNHEY, CDR2 SVGAGI. V trimming: 8 bases; J trimming: 9 bases; junction bases outside the gene matches: 9. For the CDR3, the DNA is TGTGCCAGCCGATGGCAGGGGGCAGGTTCACCCCTCCACTTT. Protein product: CASRWQGAGSPLHF.

This chain links TRBV24-1 with TRBJ2-6; maybe TRBD1 (6 bases). Germline assignment: CDR1 KGHDR and CDR2 SFDVKD. V lost 6 bases and J 4 bases, leaving 15 bases between the germline ends. The CDR3 sequence is 16 residues long. Here the CDR3 DNA reads TGTGCCACCAGTTCTTCAGGGGCTTCAGGGGCCAACGTCCTGACTTTC. Encoded protein: CATSSSGASGANVLTF.

This clone has only a few counts. This chain joins TRBV2 and TRBJ2-5; TRBD2 aligns across 9 bases. V lost 4 bases to trimming and J lost 2 bases; unmatched junction nucleotides: 5. The CDR3 loop spans 15 amino acids. The V gene's germline CDR1 is SNHLY and CDR2 FYNNEI. CDR3 region: CASSGLAGAQETQYF. DNA for the CDR3: TGTGCCAGCAGTGGTTTAGCGGGGGCACAAGAGACCCAGTACTTC.

This chain joins TRBV9 and TRBJ1-5, with 7 bases identical to TRBD1. The CDR3 covers 15 residues. Germline V gives CDR1 SGDLS, CDR2 YYNGEE. The V segment lost 0 bases and the J segment 5 bases; nucleotides outside the gene matches: 5. DNA for the CDR3: TGTGCCAGCAGCGTAGGAGCAGGGGGATATCAGCCCCAGCATTTT. It encodes CASSVGAGGYQPQHF.